Shown below are 20 T cell receptor beta chains from a single sample sequenced in a study of shared T cell receptors in the human thymus. Here immunoSEQ multiplex PCR was the method, and the copy in TCRdb shows in-frame clones only, minus some. The sample lists around 730,000 clones, approximately 85% seen once, with more than 0.01% in the top ten. These records were also assigned to another study, of human thymus T cells.

The sample consisted of thymocytes. Receptors originate from a girl in the first two years of life with a congenital heart defect.

The V and J genes are TRBV15 and TRBJ2-6, with 8 bases identical to TRBD2. The CDR3 totals 20 residues. Per germline, CDR1 LNHNV and CDR2 YYDKDF (reference sequence). The trim removed 3 bases at V and 0 bases at J, leaving 13 bases unmatched. CDR3 coding DNA: TGTGCCACCAGCAGTGAACTCGGGGGGGCCCCCCTCTCTGGGGCCAACGTCCTGACTTTC. Translated: CATSSELGGAPLSGANVLTF.

This clone was seen only once. This chain connects TRBV28 to TRBJ1-5, with 7 nucleotides matching TRBD1. V gave up 5 bases and J gave up 4 bases; unmatched junction bases: 8. Germline CDR1 is MDHEN and CDR2 is SYDVKM. CDR3 size: 15 residues. The CDR3 region has the DNA TGTGCCAGCAGTGCCTTGGGACAGAGGAATCAGCCCCAGCATTTT. Translating gives CASSALGQRNQPQHF.

The CDR3 region is CASSIVGENTEAFF. CDR3 bases: TGTGCCAGTAGTATTGTAGGGGAGAACACTGAAGCTTTCTTT. The chain is built from TRBV19 and TRBJ1-1; D is possibly TRBD1 (5 bases). Trimming took 3 bases from V and 1 from J, leaving 9 bases between them. The CDR3 is 14 residues long. Germline V gene lookup returns CDR1 LNHDA and CDR2 SQIVND (reference sequence).

The V gene is TRBV11-3, the J gene TRBJ2-2; 7 bases align to TRBD2. Germline CDR1 is SGHNT and CDR2 is YENEEA. J gave up 3 bases and V 5 bases, and 15 bases lay outside the gene matches. This CDR3 is 18 amino acids long. The CDR3 loop is CASSPERGKRQDTGELFF. CDR3 bases: TGTGCCAGCAGCCCCGAGCGGGGAAAGCGTCAGGACACCGGGGAGCTGTTTTTT.

The chain uses TRBV4-1 and TRBJ1-1, with 9 positions matching TRBD1. The length of the CDR3 is 15 residues. V shed 3 bases and J 11 bases; nucleotides not matched to a gene: 13. Germline V gene lookup returns CDR1 MGHRA and CDR2 YSYEKL. The CDR3 spells CASSHFWTGDPWAFF. The CDR3 DNA sequence: TGCGCCAGCAGCCACTTCTGGACAGGGGACCCTTGGGCTTTCTTT.

The chain joins TRBV5-4 to TRBJ2-2, with a tentative D call TRBD1 (6 bases). Trimming took off 0 bases at V and 4 bases at J, with 25 bases between the two ends. CDR3 size: 20 residues. The germline CDR1 and CDR2 sequences are SGHNT and YYREEE (reference sequence). The chain's CDR3 is CASSLDTDRDMGAGTGELFF. In DNA, the CDR3 is TGTGCCAGCAGCTTGGATACTGACCGGGATATGGGGGCCGGCACCGGGGAGCTGTTTTTT.

The rearrangement uses TRBV6-1 and TRBJ2-3; tentatively, D is TRBD2 (5 bases). Deletions cut 0 bases from V and 2 bases from J, with 27 bases between. Germline V gene sequence: CDR1 MNHNS, CDR2 SASEGT. This CDR3 has 21 residues. This CDR3 reads CASSEARRRSSPALTTDTQYF. The CDR3 nucleotides read TGTGCCAGCAGTGAAGCGAGGAGGAGAAGTTCCCCGGCTTTAACCACAGATACGCAGTATTTT.

The chain recombines TRBV18 with TRBJ1-5; D possibly corresponds to TRBD1 (5 bases). With 4 bases removed from V and 5 bases from J, the gap between germline ends came to 12 bases. CDR1 and CDR2 (germline): KGHSH, LQKENI. The CDR3 contains 14 residues. The CDR3 reads CASSLQGYDQPQHF. DNA of the CDR3: TGTGCCAGCTCACTTCAGGGTTACGATCAGCCCCAGCATTTT. The full variable domain, rest sourced from reference TRBV18 and TRBJ1-5, is NAGVMQNPRHLVRRRGQEARLRCSPMKGHSHVYWYRQLPEEGLKFMVYLQKENIIDESGMPKERFSAEFPKEGPSILRIQQVVRGDSAAYFCASSLQGYDQPQHFGDGTRLSIL.

About this clone: At one boundary the junction diverges from the germline segment, which might be a read error. This CDR3 is also generated by other DNA sequences in the sample. The gene calls are TRBV29-1 and TRBJ2-5, with TRBD1 matching over 9 bases. The CDR3 has 17 amino acids. Germline V gene lookup returns CDR1 SQVTM and CDR2 ANQGSEA. CDR3 protein: CSVENGPTGGAKETQYF. Written as DNA, the CDR3 is TGCAGCGTTGAAAACGGGCCGACAGGGGGGGCGAAAGAGACTCAGTACTTC.

The V and J genes are TRBV7-9 and TRBJ1-4; D is possibly TRBD1 (6 bases). This CDR3 is built from 16 residues. Germline V lookup: CDR1 SEHNR, CDR2 FQNEAQ (reference sequence). The ends were cut back, 1 base at V and 5 bases at J, with 14 bases in the middle. The CDR3 is CASSLDSDRRNEKLFF. CDR3 DNA sequence: TGTGCCAGCAGCTTAGATTCGGACAGACGAAATGAAAAACTGTTTTTT.

The CDR3 nucleotides read TGTGCCATCCCCCTAACAGGGGAAAATAACTATGGCTACACCTTC. Its translation is CAIPLTGENNYGYTF. V and J are TRBV5-8 and TRBJ1-2; 7 bases are shared with TRBD1. The germline V gene has CDR1 SGHTS and CDR2 YDEGEE. With 9 bases clipped from V and 1 base from J, the junction kept 12 bases outside the gene matches. The CDR3 has 15 amino acids.

The rearrangement uses TRBV15 and TRBJ2-7; maybe TRBD1 (6 bases). This CDR3 is built from 17 residues. Germline V gene data show CDR1 as LNHNV and CDR2 as YYDKDF (reference sequence). Trimming stripped 1 base from V and 6 bases from J, with 22 bases between. The CDR3 nucleotides are TGTGCCACCAGCAGAGCTCCGCCACAGGGAGCGCCTTGCGAGCAGTACTTC. This gives the protein CATSRAPPQGAPCEQYF.

Points on this clone: The sample holds other DNA sequences that translate to the same CDR3. This chain connects TRBV5-1 to TRBJ1-6; D remains ambiguous. From germline, CDR1 is SGHRS and CDR2 YFSETQ. CDR3 length: 14 residues. V was pared by 0 bases and J by 4 bases, with 5 bases between. The CDR3 spells CASSLGQYNSPLHF. In DNA form, the CDR3 reads TGCGCCAGCAGCTTGGGACAATATAATTCACCCCTCCACTTT.

The V and J genes are TRBV28 and TRBJ1-2; D might be TRBD1 (5 bases). V dropped 5 bases and J dropped 8 bases, with 24 bases sitting between them. The germline V gene encodes CDR1 MDHEN and CDR2 SYDVKM. The CDR3 spans 16 residues. CDR3 nucleotide sequence: TGTGCCAGCAGTGAAGAAAACCGGGACCACGGGAGGGGCTACACCTTC. The encoded protein is CASSEENRDHGRGYTF.

The gene calls are TRBV5-6 and TRBJ1-1, with 7 nucleotides matching TRBD1. J lost 1 base, V lost 5 bases, and 20 bases had no gene match. Germline CDR1 is SGHDT and CDR2 is YYEEEE. This CDR3 comprises 19 residues. The CDR3 loop reads CASSRGTAKGMLWNTEAFF. Written as DNA, the CDR3 is TGTGCCAGCAGTCGTGGGACAGCGAAGGGCATGCTATGGAACACTGAAGCTTTCTTT.

CDR3 nucleotides: TGCGCCAGCAGCCAAGAAGAGGAGGGTACCGGGGAGCTGTTTTTT. This codes for CASSQEEEGTGELFF. This sequence joins TRBV4-1 and TRBJ2-2; TRBD2 is a possible D gene (6 bases). CDR3 length: 15 residues. V was pared by 0 bases and J by 5 bases, with 10 bases between. The germline V gene has CDR1 MGHRA and CDR2 YSYEKL.

V gene TRBV9 combines with J gene TRBJ2-5; 9 bases fit TRBD1. This CDR3 has 16 amino acids. The V segment lost 4 bases and the J segment 5 bases; nucleotides outside the gene matches: 12. Germline CDR1 and CDR2: SGDLS and YYNGEE. CDR3 loop: CASSPWGDREYETQYF. The CDR3 DNA reads TGTGCCAGCAGCCCTTGGGGGGACAGGGAATACGAGACCCAGTACTTC.

This clone was observed a single time. This chain joins TRBV5-5 and TRBJ2-3; 12 bases match TRBD2. The CDR3 length is 16 residues. The trim removed 4 bases at V and 1 base at J, leaving 4 bases unmatched. CDR1 and CDR2 from the germline V gene are SGHKS and YYEKEE (reference sequence). The CDR3 spells CASSRGLAGGTDTQYF. CDR3 sequence (DNA): TGTGCCAGCAGCAGGGGACTAGCGGGCGGCACAGATACGCAGTATTTT.

CDR3 sequence: CASGLKASIHEQFF. CDR3 nucleotides: TGTGCTAGTGGTTTGAAGGCTAGCATCCATGAGCAGTTCTTC. This chain uses TRBV12-5 with TRBJ2-1, with D possibly being TRBD2 (5 bases). The V and J ends lost 2 bases and 8 bases respectively, with 13 bases between them. Germline values: CDR1 LGHNT, CDR2 FRNRAP. This CDR3 contains 14 residues.

This clone was counted once. DNA for the CDR3: TGTGCCAGCAGTTTAGCGGACTCCCTCTACAATGAGCAGTTCTTC. Protein product: CASSLADSLYNEQFF. V gene TRBV27 combines with J gene TRBJ2-1, with TRBD2 as a possible D gene (5 bases). Looked up from germline, CDR1 is MNHEY and CDR2 is SMNVEV (reference sequence). Trimming removed 2 bases at V and 3 bases at J, with 11 bases between. The CDR3 consists of 15 residues.